This record looks at one T cell receptor beta chain sequence and its context. Specimens obtained from alopecia areata patients comprised lesional scalp punch biopsies and peripheral blood. The data derive from a study of CD8+ T cells in alopecia areata. Sequencing relied on a cDNA template that was reverse transcribed from extracted RNA. Sequenced by immunoSEQ multiplex PCR; TCRdb stores in-frame clones only, minus some. This sample has under 85,000 clones, with around 49% found just once. Germline CDR1 MNHNS, CDR2 SASEGT. Between the trimmed V and J ends, which lost 8 bases and 3 bases, there was a span of 17 bases. CDR3 length: 15 residues.

The receptor comes from a human donor with alopecia areata. The rearrangement joins TRBV6-1 to TRBJ1-5; no definite D call. The sample consisted of CD8+ T cells sorted from blood, taken at week 0. The DNA of the CDR3 is TGTGCCAGCCGTCTCGGGGTTTTTACCAATCAGCCCCAGCATTTT. Its translation: CASRLGVFTNQPQHF.